Below, one T cell receptor beta chain is given with its context. Its antigen is not yet known. Base qualities are not provided; no much larger clone lies one nucleotide away. TCR beta CDR3 regions were amplified from RNA transcripts for repertoire sequencing. The first round was an RT-PCR using HTBI primers with the Qiagen OneStep RT-PCR kit, and this first round was followed by a second-round multiplex PCR, then size selection and purification. Libraries were sequenced on an Illumina HiSeq2000 using paired-end 100 bp reads. The original methods were these. SOAPnuke was used to process the reads, removing any read that contained adapters or uncalled bases, had a mean Phred below 15, or lacked an exact match to the constant primer or identifier. COPE v1.2.5 was used to merge the high-quality paired reads. Unique nucleotide sequences were defined as clonotypes and aligned to IMGT TRB V, D and J references using MiTCR v1.1. The analysis was limited to V-J combinations with a frequency above 0.0001, which together covered about 99% of repertoires. For each V-J combination, a TCR clonal expansion and chaos score was defined as F50 clonal expansion divided by the chaos observed in the TCRdist matrix. Welch's t-statistics and random forest were used to narrow the features down to more than 10 V-J combinations, which were then fed into a naive Bayes classifier. The similarity between thyroid and blood repertoires was quantified using the Morisita-Horn index. TCRdb took the public reads, trimmed them with fastp at Q25, ran MiXCR for clone calling and kept in-frame beta chains. Rows are unified per CDR3 protein, each entry keeping the most common DNA and genes. These V and J calls derive from TCRdb rather than the authors' analysis. A total of roughly 500,000 distinct CDR3 sequences appear in this sample, under 15% of them only once. About 10% of the sample lies in the top ten.

The ophthalmopathy patients had moderately to severely active disease, with a Clinical Activity Score of 3 or higher, a NOSPECS grade of 4 or higher, and a disease duration of less than 3 months. Anyone with other autoimmune diseases, uncontrolled infections, pregnancy or lactation was excluded from the study. Diagnosis was based on clinical symptoms, serum thyroxine, TRAb, thyroid ultrasound and orbital computed tomography. PBMCs were isolated from about 10 ml of fresh peripheral blood by Ficoll-Paque density gradient centrifugation. Trizol reagent was used to extract the total RNA, and its quality was then checked on an Agilent 2100 Bioanalyzer. The sample belongs to a study of Graves' ophthalmopathy and Graves' hyperthyroidism (dated by TCRdb to between 2018 and 2020). Turning to the overall study: Peripheral blood was collected before any treatment was given, at the time of initial diagnosis. The study used TCR beta repertoire signatures to distinguish Graves' ophthalmopathy from Graves' hyperthyroidism and to predict progression to ophthalmopathy. In total, under 150 blood samples were TCR-sequenced: approximately 40 ophthalmopathy, over 70 hyperthyroidism and approximately 17 hyperthyroidism-to-ophthalmopathy patients. To explore V-J signatures that distinguish ophthalmopathy from hyperthyroidism, a discovery set of 100 patients was enrolled, made up of about 40 with ophthalmopathy and some 60 with stable hyperthyroidism. For independent validation, a separate cohort was made up of fewer than 20 hyperthyroidism patients plus 17 patients who later progressed from hyperthyroidism to ophthalmopathy. T-cell repertoires of thyroid tissue and blood were compared in several hyperthyroidism patients. Following sample collection, hyperthyroidism patients were given methimazole at a starting dose of 30 mg daily, and ophthalmopathy patients were given high-dose intravenous methylprednisolone. The 75 to 100 discovery patients were randomly split 7:3 into training and test sets. Paper-wide results and their limitations: Most of the expanded thyroid clonotypes with a frequency above 0.001 were also detected in blood, and it was suggested that the thyroid immune response may be reflected by blood repertoires. In cross-validation, the 13-signature model distinguished ophthalmopathy from stable hyperthyroidism with nearly 90% sensitivity and about 81% specificity, and in the test set the corresponding values were around 80% and 75%. No statistical method was used to set the sample size in advance, and the investigators knew which group each participant was assigned to. In validation, the model predicted ophthalmopathy progression with about 71% sensitivity and 72% to 80% specificity; some twelve predicted patients were CT-confirmed with GO in a median of about 6.1 months.

From the cysteine through the phenylalanine, the CDR3 covers 13 amino acids. Only the CDR3 portion is preserved as DNA: 39 bases, with reading frame beginning at the first base. CDR1 and CDR2 (MNHEY, SVGAGI) derive from the germline V gene. V gives up 6 bases and J gives up 3 bases, and the segment between their germline ends measures 11 bases. The clonotype originates from a woman in her twenties or thirties with Graves' ophthalmopathy. Donor details come from another sample of the same person, matched by shared clones. The source material was blood. The chain is encoded by TRBV6-5 joined to TRBJ1-1; tentative D gene TRBD1, with 6 bases matching. The DNA is as follows: TGTGCCAGCAGGTACGGGGGCCACACTGAAGCTTTCTTT. Its product reads: CASRYGGHTEAFF.